This entry is about one T cell receptor beta chain. Its antigen is unknown. In total, just over 650 healthy bone marrow donors made up the cohort. At the time of sampling, all cohort members were nominally healthy, though unrecorded immune exposures were likely present. The donor was CMV seropositive and belonged to the group of 270 or so seropositive cohort members. Every donor gave a peripheral blood sample, and the peripheral blood mononuclear cells from that sample were used for TCR beta sequencing. Genomic DNA was extracted from the blood cell samples with the Qiagen DNeasy Blood Extraction Kit. The method was the immunoSEQ multiplex PCR assay. A mixture of 60 forward primers for TCR Vbeta segments and 13 reverse primers for TCR Jbeta segments was used in the multiplex PCR. Amplification of the CDR3 region of rearranged TCR beta genes was performed with a multiplex PCR assay on genomic DNA. Amplified TCR beta libraries were sequenced as 87-base-pair reads on the Illumina HiSeq System. Per the authors' processing: A later analysis tallied 75 million to 95 million unique TCR beta chains across the 700 or so repertoires, and around 9.9 million of those chains were shared by two or more donors. Raw reads were error-corrected and collapsed into unique sequences by a nearest-neighbor algorithm in which closely related sequences were merged to remove PCR and sequencing errors. CDR3 sequences were aligned to IMGT reference sequences to assign V, D and J gene segments. For a sequence to be retained, at least a six-nucleotide match to both a V gene segment and a J gene segment was required. Rearrangements were classified as productive when the CDR3 lacked stop codons and remained in frame with V and J, and all other rearrangements were classified as non-productive. CDR3 was defined by IMGT convention, running from the second conserved V-encoded cysteine to the conserved J-encoded phenylalanine. The earlier analysis of some 550 of the donors excluded any sequence lacking an unambiguous match to a single V gene segment. An earlier analysis of fewer than 650 of the donors classified V segments as functional when productive rearrangements were above 56.7% and as segregating when the standard deviation between donors was above 5%. To diagnose cytomegalovirus status from the catalog of TCR beta chain sequences, a statistical classification framework was built. In a later analysis, TCR nucleotide sequences were compared against IMGT/GENE-DB human TR gene sequences so that V and J genes could be assigned. The TCRdist pipeline was used in a later analysis to assign CDR3 sequences and most-parsimonious VDJ recombination scenarios. In a later analysis, each TCR beta chain was defined by its CDR3 amino acid sequence together with its V-gene family, and reads without a unique V-gene family were excluded. To address suspected cross-contamination and a sequencing artifact, a later analysis removed 592 highly shared, low-generation-probability nucleotide sequences. In a later analysis, a clonal expansion index for each public chain was calculated from normalized within-repertoire ranks of inferred template counts. A later analysis computed generation probabilities with a VDJ recombination model fitted to out-of-frame rearrangements, and checked the results against IGoR. In a later analysis, TCR-TCR, TCR-HLA and TCR-CMV co-occurrence was scored with hypergeometric tests, and a repertoire-size bias correction was applied to TCR pairs. A later analysis estimated false discovery rates by permuting HLA or CMV assignments 20 times. In a later analysis, co-occurring TCRs were grouped using DBSCAN, with TCRdist sequence similarity added in when clustering inside HLA-allele-positive subsets. Co-occurrence clustering excluded repertoires with fewer than 30,000 or more than 120,000 public chains, plus five with anomalous nucleotide sharing. Sourced from immuneACCESS, this table was stored by TCRdb with only in-frame sequences that have V and J called. A share of the clones is absent; for the studies checked, an unresolved V gene accounts for under half, and the remainder has no known explanation. V and J calls and clone size are those listed in that table; D and trimming were worked out from the DNA. The sample's own table lists 200,000 to 250,000 clones. 0.95% to 1.3% of the sample is held by the ten biggest clonotypes.

The sample is drawn from a study of cytomegalovirus exposure and HLA in healthy donors (dated by TCRdb to about 2017). Notes on the research overall: An earlier analysis of roughly 500 of the donors reported about 250 Gb of sequence data and some 100 million unique TCR beta sequences from approximately 180 million T cells. About five DR-DQ haplotypes were treated as single units for association and clustering because of strong linkage in the cohort. Besides the first cohort of around 670 subjects, a separate validation cohort made up of over a hundred different subjects was used. In a later analysis, previously published TCR beta repertoires from roughly 710 donors were re-analyzed and high-resolution HLA genotyping was added so that TCR occurrence patterns could be studied. Donor age, sex, ethnicity and CMV serostatus were collected together with the repertoire data. Among several hundred genotyped donors of the cohort, an average of around 240,000 unique TCR beta nucleotide sequences was sequenced per donor, of which about 18% were non-productive. The later analysis used no new phenotypic data to find candidate immune exposures, relying instead on TCR beta sequences and their occurrence across donors. Typing coverage varied by locus: roughly 620-640 donors for A, B, C, DRB1 and DQB1; around 560 for DQA1; approximately 570 for DPA1; approximately 450 for DPB1. In an earlier analysis of 587 of the donors, high-throughput TCR beta sequencing was used to judge whether each TCR beta V gene segment behaved as functional or pseudogenic. The study was designed to test whether signatures of past pathogen exposure could be identified by cataloging public T cell receptors. Every repertoire in the discovery cohort had been generated on one and the same sequencing platform. Using immunosequencing, the study profiled T cell repertoires from around 670 subjects and related those repertoires to cytomegalovirus serostatus. HLA typing covered class I and class II loci at four-digit resolution. Genome-wide SNP genotypes for about 55% of the roughly 670 donors were used in a later genetic analysis, which treated that subset as a discovery cohort. The study combined high-throughput TCR immunosequencing, statistical association of individual TCRs with disease status, and machine learning to predict cytomegalovirus infection status. The genetic ancestry cluster associated with self-reported Caucasian donors included 81% of the 398 genotyped donors. An early release covering more than 500 HLA-typed donors comprised roughly 300 gigabases of sequencing data and approximately 80 million unique TCR sequences. Broader findings and caveats from the paper: A further reported finding was that TCR beta sequences accurately predicted the HLA-A and HLA-B alleles for most subjects in the first cohort. For the cohort, immune exposure information was limited to CMV serostatus. A later analysis associated some 17,000 TCR beta sequences with specific HLA alleles at a false discovery rate of 0.05. In a later genetic analysis, fewer N-insertions in productive TCRs were reported among donors in an Asian-associated ancestry cluster than the approximately 710-donor mean. In a later analysis, TCR association rates were found to vary across HLA loci, with the most associated TCRs seen for DRB1 alleles and the fewest for HLA-C alleles. The classifier was reported to diagnose cytomegalovirus status with high specificity and sensitivity in both the original and validation cohorts. This cohort had only TCR beta chains sequenced, and the lack of alpha or paired-chain data limited which features could be detected. Broadly in line with IMGT annotations, most TCR beta V segments showed up in productive rearrangements about 87% or about 30% of the time in an earlier analysis of 587 of the donors. Three of the identified cytomegalovirus-associated TCR beta chains were confirmed in vitro to be specific for cytomegalovirus antigens. Across donors, most TCR sequences were observed very rarely, whereas some public TCRs were present in many individuals. The sequencing pipeline was judged likely to have produced a cluster of highly shared sequence variants as a technical artifact. Linkage disequilibrium might explain the correlated functional status among segregating V segments, but an unknown experimental factor could not be ruled out. Strong co-occurrence of HLA alleles, especially DR and DQ, made assigning TCR associations to individual alleles difficult. The presence/absence analyses assumed that sequencing depth was roughly uniform across donors, and that assumption may not be true. The earlier analysis of 587 of the donors excluded 15 to 20 rarely observed V segments, including chromosome 9 orphons, because counts were too low. In a later analysis, HLA-associated TCR beta chains were found to be more clonally expanded and to have lower generation probabilities than equally common non-associated chains. In a later analysis, several top co-occurrence clusters were reported to appear linked to parvovirus B19, influenza, CMV and Epstein-Barr virus. In a later genetic analysis, a missense DCLRE1C variant was associated with V-gene and J-gene trimming of TCR beta chains, and the association was replicated in an independent cohort. It was suggested by the authors that the approach could potentially be generalized to other disease states and immunological phenotypes. Because HLA typing was unavailable for some donors at each locus, only the typed subset was used in association tests. A later analysis found that most CMV-associated TCR beta chains appeared HLA-restricted, with HLA associations seemingly driven largely by CMV exposure. The study gave a list of under 200 TCR beta chains associated with cytomegalovirus.

This clonotype originated in a girl aged 2 to 10 in good health and CMV-seropositive. Sequenced: PBMCs.

The CDR3 loop reads CASSTRGTSETQYF. The bases read TGTGCCAGCAGCACTCGAGGGACTTCAGAGACCCAGTACTTC. The V gene is TRBV9 and the J gene is TRBJ2-5, with a tentative D gene TRBD2 over 6 matching bases. The germline V gene supplies CDR1 SGDLS and CDR2 YYNGEE. The CDR3 starts with the cysteine, ends with the phenylalanine, and has 14 residues. Just CDR3 DNA is preserved here, 42 bases in frame from base 1. At the junction V is shortened by 4 bases and J by 4 bases, with 14 bases in between.